The 23 T cell receptor beta chains presented below share a single source sample, sequenced in a study of regulatory T cells in long-lasting Graves disease. Stated time point: newly diagnosed GD, antithyroid drugs for less than 3 months. Extracted PBMC RNA gave rise to the TCR library. Arm-PCR with iRepertoire HTBI primers amplified the CDR3 regions for these TCR beta libraries. A single record per CDR3 protein comes from TCRdb applying MiXCR to the multiplex PCR reads. Of roughly 610,000 distinct CDR3 sequences listed, 15% to 20% were seen once; the top ten hold about 20%. These data also featured in a second study, about T cells in Graves' hyperthyroidism and ophthalmopathy.

The sample in question was peripheral blood mononuclear cells (PBMCs), obtained at new diagnosis, from a patient treated with antithyroid drugs. The receptors were gathered from a woman aged 30 to 39 with Graves disease.

There are many counts of this clonotype. The chain has TRBV20-1 and TRBJ2-3, with a tentative D call TRBD2 (7 bases). This CDR3 comprises 14 residues. V gave up 6 bases and J gave up 5 bases, with 18 bases separating them. CDR1 is DFQATT, CDR2 SNEGSKA, per germline (reference sequence). DNA for the CDR3: TGCAGTGCACCTGGAAAAGGGGGGGGAGATACGCAGTATTTT. Translating gives CSAPGKGGGDTQYF.

This clonotype has at least ten counts. V gene TRBV19 combines with J gene TRBJ1-1; 7 bases match TRBD1. Unmatched junction bases numbered 14, after V lost 6 bases and J lost 7 bases. The CDR3 contains 15 residues. Germline-derived CDR1 and CDR2 are LNHDA and SQIVND (reference sequence). The CDR3 sequence is CASSLGGIGGSEAFF. DNA for the CDR3: TGTGCCAGTAGCCTCGGAGGTATAGGGGGCAGTGAAGCTTTCTTT. Supplemented by reference TRBV19 and TRBJ1-1, the full variable domain reads DGGITQSPKYLFRKEGQNVTLSCEQNLNHDAMYWYRQDPGQGLRLIYYSQIVNDFQKGDIAEGYSVSREKKESFPLTVTSAQKNPTAFYLCASSLGGIGGSEAFFGQGTRLTVV.

The V gene is TRBV2, the J gene TRBJ2-3; the match to TRBD1 covers 9 bases. The CDR3 spans 16 residues. CDR1 and CDR2 from the germline V gene are SNHLY and FYNNEI. V shed 1 base, J shed 2 bases, and the junction held 4 bases outside the gene matches. The CDR3 is CASSEVRDRVTDTQYF. The DNA of the CDR3 is TGTGCCAGCAGTGAAGTGAGGGACAGGGTCACAGATACGCAGTATTTT.

This clonotype was recorded at least ten times. V is TRBV7-3 and J is TRBJ2-1; 7 nucleotides agree with TRBD2. The CDR3 is made up of 16 amino acids. The J segment lost 5 bases and the V segment lost 7 bases, leaving 14 bases of the junction unmatched. CDR1 and CDR2 (germline): SGHTA, FQGTGA. Here the CDR3 reads CASKSGWKRGHNEQFF. The CDR3 coding sequence is TGTGCCAGCAAGTCGGGCTGGAAGCGGGGCCACAATGAGCAGTTCTTC.

This clonotype was seen many times. The gene calls are TRBV6-1 and TRBJ2-7; D ambiguous. Trimming shortened V by 7 bases and J by 2 bases, and 12 bases separated the two germline ends. The CDR3 has 13 residues. CDR1 is MNHNS, CDR2 SASEGT, per germline. CDR3 sequence: CASIEAATYEQYF. The CDR3, as DNA: TGTGCCAGCATAGAGGCTGCGACCTACGAGCAGTACTTC.

The V gene is TRBV20-1, the J gene TRBJ1-4, with 8 bases lining up with TRBD1. V shed 6 bases and J 6 bases; nucleotides not matched to a gene: 9. Germline values: CDR1 DFQATT, CDR2 SNEGSKA (reference sequence). The CDR3 totals 14 residues. The DNA for the CDR3 is TGCAGTGCCATCCGGGACAGGCGTTATGAAAAACTGTTTTTT. Its translation is CSAIRDRRYEKLFF.

This clonotype came up many times. The chain is built from TRBV7-9 and TRBJ2-3; the match to TRBD2 covers 8 bases. The V gene's germline CDR1 is SEHNR and CDR2 FQNEAQ (reference sequence). Losses at the gene ends were 5 bases for V and 5 bases for J; bases not matched to a gene: 12. This CDR3 has 16 residues. CDR3 in amino acids: CASSTEAGVRGDTQYF. CDR3 DNA: TGTGCCAGCAGCACCGAAGCGGGAGTGCGTGGAGATACGCAGTATTTT.

This clonotype was observed many times. The chain links TRBV5-1 to TRBJ2-7; no reliable D call. Per germline, CDR1 SGHRS and CDR2 YFSETQ. Trimming removed 5 bases at V and 4 bases at J, with 13 bases between. The CDR3 is made up of 13 amino acids. CDR3 loop: CASRARERYEQYF. Here the CDR3 DNA reads TGCGCCAGCAGGGCAAGGGAACGATACGAGCAGTACTTC.

About this clonotype: This likely stems from a read error, as it lies one base from a far larger clone. This CDR3 is CASSVGRSTEAFF. CDR3 sequence (DNA): TGTGCCAGCAGTGTCGGACGGAGTACTGAAGCTTTCTTT. The chain links TRBV12-3 or TRBV12-4 to TRBJ1-1; D gene uncertain. The CDR3 sequence is 13 residues long. The ends were cut back, 5 bases at V and 5 bases at J, with 12 bases in the middle.

This clonotype appeared many times. The chain joins TRBV30 to TRBJ1-6, with a possible D match to TRBD1 (5 bases). V was cut by 6 bases and J by 7 bases, with 13 bases left in between. CDR1 is GTSNPN and CDR2 is SVGIG in the germline V gene (reference sequence). The CDR3 totals 13 residues. The CDR3 nucleotides read TGTGCCTGCTCGGGGGGGTTCAATTCACCCCTCCACTTT. It encodes CACSGGFNSPLHF.

This clonotype was recorded many times. This CDR3 reads CASRQGFGTEAFF. CDR3 DNA sequence: TGTGCCAGTAGACAGGGATTCGGAACTGAAGCTTTCTTT. This chain links TRBV27 with TRBJ1-1; TRBD1 matches at 7 bases. After removal of 9 bases from V and 5 bases from J, the junction contained 9 bases not matched to a gene. Germline V gene sequence: CDR1 MNHEY, CDR2 SMNVEV (reference sequence). The CDR3 totals 13 residues.

Ten or more counts support this clonotype. The V gene is TRBV7-9, the J gene TRBJ1-1; 10 bases fit TRBD1. There are 17 residues in the CDR3. V gave up 5 bases and J gave up 3 bases; unmatched junction bases: 12. Germline CDR1 reads SEHNR; CDR2 reads FQNEAQ (reference sequence). The DNA for the CDR3 is TGTGCCAGCAGCCGCGGACAGGGGGATTCTTATTACACTGAAGCTTTCTTT. This codes for CASSRGQGDSYYTEAFF.

The chain recombines TRBV3-1 with TRBJ2-2; the match to TRBD2 covers 7 bases. The CDR3 has 15 amino acids. Germline CDR1 LGHDT, CDR2 YNNKEL (reference sequence). The V gene end was trimmed by 4 bases and the J gene end by 5 bases; junction bases not matched to a gene: 7. The CDR3 bases are TGTGCCAGCAGCCCCTTTGCGGGAGCAACCGGGGAGCTGTTTTTT. As protein: CASSPFAGATGELFF.

This clonotype showed up just a few times. V usage is TRBV29-1 and J usage is TRBJ2-7; 8 bases map to TRBD1. The V and J ends lost 7 bases and 6 bases, in that order; junction bases with no gene match: 11. CDR3 length equals 13 residues. Germline values: CDR1 SQVTM, CDR2 ANQGSEA. In DNA form, the CDR3 reads TGCAGCGCCCAAGGACAGGGTTCGGGCGAGCAGTACTTC. Its protein is CSAQGQGSGEQYF.

This clonotype was seen a handful of times. This chain connects TRBV20-1 to TRBJ1-2, with TRBD1 matching over 9 bases. This CDR3 has 12 amino acids. Germline values: CDR1 DFQATT, CDR2 SNEGSKA (reference sequence). The ends lost 6 bases at V and 8 bases at J; junction bases unmatched: 7. The CDR3 reads CSAAQGASGYTF. The CDR3 bases are TGCAGTGCCGCACAGGGGGCAAGCGGCTACACCTTC.

This clonotype was counted at least ten times. The gene calls are TRBV20-1 and TRBJ2-1; maybe TRBD1 (6 bases). This CDR3 contains 17 residues. The germline CDR1 and CDR2 sequences are DFQATT and SNEGSKA (reference sequence). V was clipped by 1 base and J by 8 bases, with 24 bases between them. Written as DNA, the CDR3 is TGCAGTGCTAGAGCGAATGAGGGGGTTCTTTTCGGTCATGAGCAGTTCTTC. It translates to CSARANEGVLFGHEQFF.

This clonotype showed up many times. This chain's CDR3 is CASRSYSTGTEAFF. DNA for the CDR3: TGTGCCAGCAGGTCCTACTCAACTGGCACTGAAGCTTTCTTT. The chain joins TRBV2 to TRBJ1-1; unclear D gene. Germline values: CDR1 SNHLY, CDR2 FYNNEI. This CDR3 has 14 residues. V was clipped by 6 bases and J by 4 bases, with 15 bases between them. Full variable domain (outside the CDR3, taken from reference TRBV2 and TRBJ1-1): EPEVTQTPSHQVTQMGQEVILRCVPISNHLYFYWYRQILGQKVEFLVSFYNNEISEKSEIFDDQFSVERPDGSNFTLKIRSTKLEDSAMYFCASRSYSTGTEAFFGQGTRLTVV.

This chain joins TRBV6-1 and TRBJ1-5, with 7 nucleotides matching TRBD1. J gave up 4 bases and V 9 bases, and 12 bases lay outside the gene matches. The CDR3 is 15 residues long. Germline CDR1 is MNHNS and CDR2 is SASEGT. The CDR3 loop is CARNYRDSENQPQHF. The CDR3 bases are TGTGCCAGAAACTACCGGGACAGTGAGAATCAGCCCCAGCATTTT.

The chain recombines TRBV6-2 or TRBV6-3 with TRBJ2-2; TRBD1 aligns across 8 bases. The CDR3 is 15 residues long. V shed 6 bases, J shed 3 bases, and the junction held 6 bases outside the gene matches. Germline assignment: CDR1 MNHEY and CDR2 SVGEGT. The CDR3 is CASRGRGLDTGELFF. The CDR3, as DNA: TGTGCCAGCAGGGGCAGGGGGCTGGACACCGGGGAGCTGTTTTTT.

In the case of this clonotype: With a much larger clone just one base away, this may be a read error. The rearrangement joins TRBV11-2 to TRBJ2-7; a possible D gene is TRBD1 (5 bases). CDR1 and CDR2 (germline): SGHAT, FQNNGV. This CDR3 contains 13 residues. Trimming left V 5 bases short and J 2 bases short, with 10 bases between. CDR3 DNA sequence: TGTGCCAGCAGCGCTGACAGTCCCTACGAGCAGTACTTC. Translated, it gives CASSADSPYEQYF.

This clonotype came up a few times. V and J are TRBV7-8 and TRBJ2-3; possible D gene TRBD1, 6 bases. V gave up 5 bases and J gave up 2 bases, with 23 bases separating them. The CDR3 is 18 amino acids. Germline lookup yields CDR1 SGHVS and CDR2 FQNEAQ. Here the CDR3 DNA reads TGTGCCAGCAGCAAACGGGAACCCGGGACATATTACACAGATACGCAGTATTTT. Residues: CASSKREPGTYYTDTQYF. The whole variable domain, filled in from reference TRBV7-8 and TRBJ2-3, reads GAGVSQSPRYKVAKRGQDVALRCDPISGHVSLFWYQQALGQGPEFLTYFQNEAQLDKSGLPSDRFFAERPEGSVSTLKIQRTQQEDSAVYLCASSKREPGTYYTDTQYFGPGTRLTVL.

This clonotype has ten or more counts. CDR3 DNA sequence: TGTGCCAGCAGCCTCAGCGGGAGTAACTACGAGCAGTACTTC. Translated, it gives CASSLSGSNYEQYF. The chain is built from TRBV7-9 and TRBJ2-7; 8 nucleotides align to TRBD2. The germline CDR1 and CDR2 sequences are SEHNR and FQNEAQ (reference sequence). With V trimmed by 5 bases and J by 3 bases, 6 bases remained unmatched. The length of the CDR3 is 14 residues.

This clonotype turned up a few times. The chain combines TRBV27 with TRBJ2-3; the match to TRBD2 covers 8 bases. This CDR3 comprises 16 residues. V lost 5 bases and J lost 0; bases outside the gene matches: 7. From germline, CDR1 is MNHEY and CDR2 SMNVEV (reference sequence). Here the CDR3 reads CASSGAPSGSTDTQYF. DNA of the CDR3: TGTGCCAGCAGTGGGGCACCTAGCGGGAGCACAGATACGCAGTATTTT.